The clone carrying this T cell receptor beta chain was recorded a few times. This entry comes from a study of blood T cell repertoires in COVID-19. In the authors' methods: Cell counts per sample came from amplifying reference gene primers. Sequencing used immunoSEQ multiplex PCR; TCRdb keeps in-frame clones, though not all of them. D and trimming were read from the DNA, whereas the V and J calls and clone size are those reported in that table. This table has fewer than 250,000 clones, around four fifths appearing once. The Seattle patients, enrolled during active infection, were followed longitudinally. The V gene lost 4 bases and the J gene lost 7 bases, with 19 bases spanning the gap. Germline lookup yields CDR1 SQVTM and CDR2 ANQGSEA. The CDR3 loop spans 15 amino acids.

The rearrangement links TRBV29-1 to TRBJ1-4, with D uncertain. The TCR comes from a woman of 80 years or more with COVID-19, enrolled during active disease. The sequencing sample was made of peripheral blood. The CDR3 DNA follows: TGCAGCGTTGGCGGGCGAGAGGGCTACGGTGAAAAACTGTTTTTT. It specifies CSVGGREGYGEKLFF.